This T cell receptor beta chain was identified in a study of cytomegalovirus exposure and HLA in healthy donors. Study findings and constraints: Generally TCR sequences proved uncommon, though certain public TCRs appeared in numerous donors. Later analysis suggested links between common viral pathogens and several top significant clusters.

In the PCR, 60 Vbeta and 13 Jbeta primers were used. Only in-frame clones appear in the TCRdb table, and some are missing; sequencing was by immunoSEQ multiplex PCR. Among fewer than 200,000 clones listed, 76% were seen once. This clone appeared a single time. Its antigen is as yet unknown. Looked up from germline, CDR1 is SGHTA and CDR2 is FQGNSA. This CDR3 has 17 amino acids. V trimming: 2 bases; J trimming: 0 bases; junction bases outside the gene matches: 8. Sequencing was carried out using PBMCs. This chain connects TRBV7-2 to TRBJ1-1; 8 bases fit TRBD1. The TCR originated in a female donor in good health and CMV-seronegative. The CDR3 region is CASSLTGGPGMNTEAFF. CDR3 DNA sequence: TGTGCCAGCAGCTTAACAGGGGGACCCGGAATGAACACTGAAGCTTTCTTT.